A single sample gave rise to the 27 T cell receptor beta chains below, sequenced in a study of cytomegalovirus exposure and HLA in healthy donors. PCR amplification relied on 60 Vbeta primers (plus 13 Jbeta primers). Method: immunoSEQ multiplex PCR; TCRdb's copy keeps in-frame clones and lacks some. The sample includes fewer than 90,000 clones, over 75% of them seen just once. The sample was PBMCs. These receptors all come from a female donor in good health and CMV-seronegative.

J is TRBJ1-3 and V is TRBV5-1, with unresolved D. The length of the CDR3 is 15 residues. V shed 2 bases and J shed 0 bases, with 9 bases lying between them. CDR1 SGHRS and CDR2 YFSETQ come from the germline V gene. The CDR3 sequence is CASSFDSSSGNTIYF. Here the CDR3 DNA reads TGCGCCAGCAGCTTTGACTCATCCTCTGGAAACACCATATATTTT.

The chain couples TRBV28 to TRBJ1-2; 7 positions match TRBD1. The V gene's germline CDR1 is MDHEN and CDR2 SYDVKM. This CDR3 spans 13 amino acids. The junction had 3 bases not matched to a gene; V was cut back by 3 bases and J by 5 bases. CDR3 sequence reads: CASSFRDRYGYTF. The CDR3 bases are TGTGCCAGCAGTTTCCGGGACAGATATGGCTACACCTTC.

This clone has just a few counts. One end of the junction does not line up with germline, which may come from a read error. V usage is TRBV7-7 and J usage is TRBJ1-5; 7 nucleotides match TRBD1. The CDR3 length is 12 residues. The germline V gene has CDR1 SSHAT and CDR2 FNYEAQ (reference sequence). The CDR3 sequence: CASTRGPQPQHF. The CDR3 coding sequence is TGTGCTAGCACAAGGGGGCCCCAGCCCCAGCATTTT.

V is TRBV5-4 and J is TRBJ2-3; possible D gene TRBD2, 5 bases. This CDR3 is built from 16 residues. V was trimmed by 6 bases and J by 4 bases, leaving 21 bases between them. Germline values: CDR1 SGHNT, CDR2 YYREEE (reference sequence). The CDR3 reads CASTPSGSGSADTQYF. CDR3 DNA sequence: TGTGCCAGCACACCCTCGGGATCGGGGAGCGCAGATACGCAGTATTTT.

This clone has a handful of counts. The J gene is TRBJ2-2, the V gene TRBV5-1; possible D gene TRBD1, 7 bases. There are 15 residues in the CDR3. The ends were cut back, 7 bases at V and 4 bases at J, with 17 bases in the middle. The germline V gene has CDR1 SGHRS and CDR2 YFSETQ. The CDR3 spells CASAHSQGGTGELFF. CDR3 nucleotide sequence: TGCGCCAGCGCGCATTCCCAGGGGGGCACCGGGGAGCTGTTTTTT.

The chain is built from TRBV11-1 and TRBJ1-1; 10 bases agree with TRBD1. Germline CDR1 reads SGHAT; CDR2 reads FQDESV (reference sequence). The length of the CDR3 is 14 residues. The J segment lost 3 bases and the V segment lost 8 bases, leaving 6 bases of the junction unmatched. CDR3 sequence (DNA): TGTGCCAGCCGCGGGACAGGGGTGGACACTGAAGCTTTCTTT. It encodes CASRGTGVDTEAFF.

This chain joins TRBV7-9 and TRBJ1-2, with TRBD1 identical over 9 bases. The V and J ends lost 7 bases and 8 bases, in that order; junction bases with no gene match: 26. The CDR3 runs 19 residues. Germline V lookup: CDR1 SEHNR, CDR2 FQNEAQ (reference sequence). This chain's CDR3 is CASTPPPGTGRGPQWGYTF. The CDR3 nucleotides read TGTGCCAGCACCCCGCCCCCGGGGACAGGGAGGGGACCCCAGTGGGGCTACACCTTC.

The V and J genes are TRBV2 and TRBJ2-7, with D tentatively TRBD1 (6 bases). Germline V gives CDR1 SNHLY, CDR2 FYNNEI. Trimming stripped 4 bases from V and 6 bases from J, with 13 bases between. This CDR3 comprises 13 residues. The CDR3 DNA follows: TGTGCCAGCAGTGTTCAGGGGACGGGCGAGCAGTACTTC. It encodes CASSVQGTGEQYF.

V is TRBV9 and J is TRBJ2-7; D remains unclear. The length of the CDR3 is 15 residues. Trimming stripped 0 bases from V and 0 bases from J, with 10 bases between. Germline V gene data show CDR1 as SGDLS and CDR2 as YYNGEE. The CDR3, as DNA: TGTGCCAGCAGCGTAGGTTCGCAGTCCTCCTACGAGCAGTACTTC. Residues: CASSVGSQSSYEQYF.

The genes are TRBV19 and TRBJ2-1; D might be TRBD2 (6 bases). In germline, CDR1 is LNHDA, CDR2 SQIVND (reference sequence). Trimming left V 7 bases short and J 8 bases short, with 24 bases between. This CDR3 has 16 amino acids. CDR3 bases: TGTGCCAGTACTAAATTGTGGGGGACTCCAAAAGATGAGCAGTTCTTC. Amino acid sequence: CASTKLWGTPKDEQFF.

This clone has a handful of counts. This chain uses TRBV29-1 with TRBJ1-1; tentative D call: TRBD1 (5 bases). V lost 4 bases to trimming and J lost 5 bases, with 11 bases between them. The CDR3 is 12 amino acids. Germline V gene lookup returns CDR1 SQVTM and CDR2 ANQGSEA. CDR3 sequence: CSVGQGRTEAFF. The DNA of the CDR3 is TGCAGCGTTGGCCAGGGCCGGACTGAAGCTTTCTTT.

The genes are TRBV5-8 and TRBJ1-2; 7 bases line up with TRBD1. The CDR3 consists of 14 residues. In germline, CDR1 is SGHTS, CDR2 YDEGEE. V was pared by 4 bases and J by 2 bases, with 5 bases of the junction left unmatched. The CDR3 region is CASSNLQGNYGYTF. CDR3 nucleotide sequence: TGTGCCAGCAGCAATCTACAGGGGAACTATGGCTACACCTTC. The whole variable domain, remainder taken from reference TRBV5-8 and TRBJ1-2, is EAGVTQSPTHLIKTRGQQATLRCSPISGHTSVYWYQQALGLGLQFLLWYDEGEERNRGNFPPRFSGRQFPNYSSELNVNALELEDSALYLCASSNLQGNYGYTFGSGTRLTVV.

The table lists this clone with a few counts. V gene TRBV19 combines with J gene TRBJ1-4; D is perhaps TRBD1 (5 bases). V was pared by 4 bases and J by 6 bases, with 18 bases between. This CDR3 region has 16 residues. The germline gives CDR1 LNHDA, CDR2 SQIVND (reference sequence). CDR3: CASSNQRQYADEKLFF. CDR3 nucleotides: TGTGCCAGTAGTAACCAACGACAGTATGCAGATGAAAAACTGTTTTTT.

There are a few counts of this clone. This chain links TRBV7-8 with TRBJ1-1; 9 nucleotides line up with TRBD1. The junction had 8 bases not matched to a gene; V was cut back by 5 bases and J by 1 base. The CDR3 runs to 16 residues. In germline, CDR1 is SGHVS, CDR2 FQNEAQ. The CDR3 loop is CASSLSQGARNTEAFF. The CDR3 DNA follows: TGTGCCAGCAGCCTATCACAGGGGGCAAGGAACACTGAAGCTTTCTTT.

V gene TRBV6-4 combines with J gene TRBJ1-6; D might be TRBD1 (5 bases). V lost 2 bases, J lost 9 bases, and 11 bases lay in between. The CDR3 loop spans 14 amino acids. Germline lookup yields CDR1 MRHNA and CDR2 SNTAGT. The CDR3, as DNA: TGTGCCAGCAGTGACCAGGGCCAGGGTTCACCCCTCCACTTT. Protein sequence: CASSDQGQGSPLHF.

The table lists this clone with a few counts. The V and J genes are TRBV18 and TRBJ1-4; D ambiguous. Germline V gene lookup returns CDR1 KGHSH and CDR2 LQKENI. Trimming took off 4 bases at V and 6 bases at J, with 9 bases between the two ends. The CDR3 extends over 13 amino acids. In nucleotides, the CDR3 is TGTGCCAGCTCACGTTCGGAGGATGAAAAACTGTTTTTT. Encoded protein: CASSRSEDEKLFF. Full variable domain (remainder filled in from reference TRBV18 and TRBJ1-4): NAGVMQNPRHLVRRRGQEARLRCSPMKGHSHVYWYRQLPEEGLKFMVYLQKENIIDESGMPKERFSAEFPKEGPSILRIQQVVRGDSAAYFCASSRSEDEKLFFGSGTQLSVL.

The V and J genes are TRBV28 and TRBJ1-1, with D possibly matching TRBD1 (5 bases). Germline V gives CDR1 MDHEN, CDR2 SYDVKM. Trimming took off 10 bases at V and 5 bases at J, with 17 bases between the two ends. CDR3 length: 13 amino acids. The CDR3 protein is CATKDTARTEAFF. CDR3 nucleotides: TGTGCCACCAAGGACACGGCAAGGACTGAAGCTTTCTTT.

This CDR3 is CATSFGQGQGNTEAFF. The CDR3 region has the DNA TGTGCCACCAGCTTTGGACAGGGGCAGGGTAACACTGAAGCTTTCTTT. The V call is TRBV15, the J call TRBJ1-1, with TRBD1 matching over 9 bases. In germline, CDR1 is LNHNV, CDR2 YYDKDF (reference sequence). Trimming took 5 bases from V and 2 from J; bases not matched to a gene: 9. The CDR3 is made up of 16 amino acids.

This chain joins TRBV5-6 and TRBJ2-4; 9 bases are shared with TRBD2. The CDR3 is 16 residues long. Germline V CDR1 and CDR2: SGHDT, YYEEEE. V was clipped by 0 bases and J by 2 bases; unmatched bases: 3. The CDR3 here is CASSLGSGSPKNIQYF. The CDR3 nucleotides are TGTGCCAGCAGCTTGGGTAGCGGGAGTCCCAAAAACATTCAGTACTTC.

This chain joins TRBV2 and TRBJ2-2; D may be TRBD2 (5 bases). With 8 bases removed from V and 3 bases from J, the gap between germline ends came to 13 bases. Germline values: CDR1 SNHLY, CDR2 FYNNEI. The CDR3 has 14 residues. DNA of the CDR3: TGTGCCAGCGGAGGTCGGCGTTACACCGGGGAGCTGTTTTTT. This translates into CASGGRRYTGELFF.

This clone appeared a single time. CDR3 coding DNA: TGTGCCAGCTCACTCCCAAAAGAGACCCAGTACTTC. It encodes CASSLPKETQYF. The V gene is TRBV18, the J gene TRBJ2-5, with D unresolved. This CDR3 contains 12 residues. Germline assignment: CDR1 KGHSH and CDR2 LQKENI. V was shortened by 4 bases and J by 3 bases, with 6 bases between the two germline ends.

The gene calls are TRBV6-5 and TRBJ2-7; 7 bases line up with TRBD1. This CDR3 has 16 residues. The V segment lost 0 bases and the J segment 2 bases; nucleotides outside the gene matches: 7. In germline, CDR1 is MNHEY, CDR2 SVGAGI. The CDR3 spells CASSYSVSDRTYEQYF. CDR3 nucleotide sequence: TGTGCCAGCAGTTACTCCGTATCGGACAGGACCTACGAGCAGTACTTC.

This CDR3 is CASSLGLAGGPGGTDTQYF. CDR3 DNA sequence: TGTGCCAGCAGCTTGGGACTAGCGGGGGGGCCCGGGGGCACAGATACGCAGTATTTT. The chain uses TRBV7-9 and TRBJ2-3; 16 bases agree with TRBD2. This CDR3 comprises 19 residues. Germline CDR1 reads SEHNR; CDR2 reads FQNEAQ (reference sequence). J was trimmed by 1 base and V by 3 bases; bases with no gene match: 7.

The chain links TRBV14 to TRBJ2-1, with 7 bases lining up with TRBD2. Germline CDR1 and CDR2: SGHDN and FVKESK. The CDR3 covers 16 residues. V was clipped by 1 base and J by 5 bases; unmatched bases: 8. The CDR3, as DNA: TGTGCCAGCAGCCAAGGGGCAGGGAGGGTAGACAATGAGCAGTTCTTC. The encoded protein is CASSQGAGRVDNEQFF. The complete variable domain, with remaining parts taken from reference TRBV14 and TRBJ2-1, reads EAGVTQFPSHSVIEKGQTVTLRCDPISGHDNLYWYRRVMGKEIKFLLHFVKESKQDESGMPNNRFLAERTGGTYSTLKVQPAELEDSGVYFCASSQGAGRVDNEQFFGPGTRLTVL.

This chain joins TRBV7-9 and TRBJ1-1; 10 bases agree with TRBD1. J was trimmed by 2 bases and V by 5 bases; bases with no gene match: 5. Germline-derived CDR1 and CDR2 are SEHNR and FQNEAQ (reference sequence). The CDR3 contains 15 residues. CDR3 amino acids: CASSALTGGNTEAFF. The CDR3 nucleotides are TGTGCCAGCAGCGCATTGACAGGGGGCAACACTGAAGCTTTCTTT.

The chain has TRBV27 and TRBJ2-7; D uncertain. Germline V CDR1 and CDR2: MNHEY, SMNVEV (reference sequence). V was trimmed by 3 bases and J by 4 bases, leaving 10 bases between them. The CDR3 is 13 residues long. The CDR3 loop reads CASSLGLGYEQYF. CDR3 coding DNA: TGTGCCAGCAGTTTGGGCCTGGGTTACGAGCAGTACTTC.

Here the CDR3 DNA reads TGCGCCAGCAGCTTGCTGACAGGGCTTATCTACGAGCAGTACTTC. Its protein product is CASSLLTGLIYEQYF. The rearrangement uses TRBV5-1 and TRBJ2-7, with 7 bases that match TRBD1. After removal of 1 base from V and 3 bases from J, the junction contained 7 bases not matched to a gene. Germline CDR1 and CDR2: SGHRS and YFSETQ. The CDR3 consists of 15 residues.